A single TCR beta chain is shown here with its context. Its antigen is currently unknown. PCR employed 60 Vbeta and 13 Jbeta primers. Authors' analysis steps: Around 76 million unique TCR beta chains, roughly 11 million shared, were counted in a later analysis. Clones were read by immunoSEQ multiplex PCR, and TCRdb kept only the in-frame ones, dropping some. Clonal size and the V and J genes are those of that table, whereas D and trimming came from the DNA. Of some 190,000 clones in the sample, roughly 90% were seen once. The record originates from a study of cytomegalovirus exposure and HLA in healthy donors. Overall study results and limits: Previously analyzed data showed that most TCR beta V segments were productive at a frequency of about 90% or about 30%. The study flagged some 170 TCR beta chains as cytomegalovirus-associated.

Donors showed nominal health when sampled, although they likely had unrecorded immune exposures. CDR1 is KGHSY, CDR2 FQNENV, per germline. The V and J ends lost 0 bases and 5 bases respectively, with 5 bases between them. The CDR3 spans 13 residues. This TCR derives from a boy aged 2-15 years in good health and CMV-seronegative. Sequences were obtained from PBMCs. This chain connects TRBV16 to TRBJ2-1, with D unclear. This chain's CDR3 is CASSQSPDNEQFF. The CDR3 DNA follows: TGTGCCAGCAGCCAATCTCCTGACAATGAGCAGTTCTTC.